What follows are 16 T cell receptor beta chains derived from one specimen sequenced in a study of CD8 T cells in ankylosing spondylitis. TCRdb ran MiXCR on the 5' RACE reads and lists one entry per CDR3 protein. The data contain around 180,000 distinct CDR3 sequences, roughly 13% of them singletons. The sequencing input was blood, either unsorted or a sorted T cell fraction (not recorded which). These receptors all stem from a female donor with ankylosing spondylitis or in good health (not recorded which).

This clonotype showed up many times. This chain uses TRBV5-6 with TRBJ1-1, with TRBD1 matching over 10 bases. The V gene end was trimmed by 1 base and the J gene end by 9 bases; junction bases not matched to a gene: 12. CDR3 length: 16 residues. Germline V CDR1 and CDR2: SGHDT, YYEEEE. The DNA of the CDR3 is TGTGCCAGCAGCTTGAGTTTCAGAGGACAGGGGGAACAAGCTTTCTTT. Translated, it gives CASSLSFRGQGEQAFF.

Comments on this clonotype: A much larger clone differs from this one at a single base, so this may be a read error. The conserved final phenylalanine or tryptophan is absent from the CDR3, which likely points to a read error. The J gene is TRBJ1-5, the V gene TRBV15; 9 bases fit TRBD1. V was pared by 5 bases and J by 3 bases, with 17 bases of the junction left unmatched. Germline CDR1 reads LNHNV; CDR2 reads YYDKDF (reference sequence). CDR3 length: 19 amino acids. CDR3 DNA sequence: TGTGCCACCAGCTCATTTGGGACAGGGATGCATACCTACAATCAGCCCCAGCATTCT. Protein sequence: CATSSFGTGMHTYNQPQHS.

This clonotype was seen at least ten times. J is TRBJ1-1 and V is TRBV7-9; D is uncertain. The germline V gene has CDR1 SEHNR and CDR2 FQNEAQ (reference sequence). The CDR3 runs 13 residues. The CDR3: CATVQGRDLEAFF. The CDR3 nucleotides are TGTGCTACCGTCCAAGGGAGAGACCTTGAAGCTTTCTTT.

The chain uses TRBV20-1 and TRBJ2-2, with 13 nucleotides matching TRBD2. V lost 4 bases to trimming and J lost 5 bases; unmatched junction nucleotides: 7. The CDR3 extends over 16 amino acids. The germline V gene encodes CDR1 DFQATT and CDR2 SNEGSKA (reference sequence). The CDR3 DNA reads TGCAGTGCTACGACTAGCGGGGGGAGGGGGACCGGGGAGCTGTTTTTT. Amino acids: CSATTSGGRGTGELFF.

The sample holds many counts of this clonotype. This chain links TRBV7-2 with TRBJ2-1, with 8 bases aligning to TRBD2. Germline V gene data show CDR1 as SGHTA and CDR2 as FQGNSA. This CDR3 region has 15 residues. With 5 bases clipped from V and 2 bases from J, the junction kept 5 bases outside the gene matches. DNA for the CDR3: TGTGCCAGCAGCCTAACTAGCGGCCCCTACAATGAGCAGTTCTTC. It codes for CASSLTSGPYNEQFF.

The chain links TRBV5-1 to TRBJ2-2; perhaps TRBD1 as D (6 bases). This CDR3 region has 18 residues. V lost 0 bases and J lost 0, with 15 bases in between. Per germline, CDR1 SGHRS and CDR2 YFSETQ. The chain's CDR3 is CASSLGGLRLTNTGELFF. The CDR3, as DNA: TGCGCCAGCAGCTTGGGGGGGCTGCGGCTCACGAACACCGGGGAGCTGTTTTTT.

There are many counts of this clonotype. CDR3 sequence: CASSLGRTGELFF. CDR3 bases: TGTGCCAGCAGCTTGGGGCGAACCGGGGAGCTGTTTTTT. V gene TRBV7-2 combines with J gene TRBJ2-2, with D perhaps TRBD1 (5 bases). This CDR3 spans 13 amino acids. V lost 3 bases, J lost 5 bases, and 7 bases lay in between. The germline V gene has CDR1 SGHTA and CDR2 FQGNSA.

This clonotype was seen repeatedly, ten times or more. The CDR3 bases are TGTGCCAGCAGCACCCCACTAGCGGGAGGAGAGACCCAGTACTTC. It specifies CASSTPLAGGETQYF. The V call is TRBV7-9, the J call TRBJ2-5; 12 nucleotides match TRBD2. Germline V CDR1 and CDR2: SEHNR, FQNEAQ (reference sequence). Trimming at V came to 5 bases and at J to 4 bases, leaving 5 bases not matched to a gene. CDR3 length: 15 residues. Variable domain in full (rest from reference TRBV7-9 and TRBJ2-5): DTGVSQNPRHKITKRGQNVTFRCDPISEHNRLYWYRQTLGQGPEFLTYFQNEAQLEKSRLLSDRFSAERPKGSFSTLEIQRTEQGDSAMYLCASSTPLAGGETQYFGPGTRLLVL.

This clonotype appeared many times. The J gene is TRBJ1-5, the V gene TRBV4-2; 7 positions match TRBD1. J lost 4 bases, V lost 4 bases, and 4 bases had no gene match. CDR3 size: 14 residues. The germline V gene has CDR1 LGHNA and CDR2 YNFKEQ. The CDR3 region has the DNA TGTGCCAGCAGCCTCGGGACAGAGAATCAGCCCCAGCATTTT. It translates to CASSLGTENQPQHF.

This clonotype was detected ten times or more. This chain links TRBV6-1 with TRBJ2-1; 8 bases agree with TRBD2. Germline CDR1 reads MNHNS; CDR2 reads SASEGT. V lost 4 bases to trimming and J lost 2 bases; unmatched junction nucleotides: 7. The CDR3 is 16 amino acids. CDR3 residues: CASSAVAGTTYNEQFF. The CDR3 region has the DNA TGTGCCAGCAGTGCAGTAGCGGGAACGACCTACAATGAGCAGTTCTTC.

This clonotype showed up many times. The chain has TRBV28 and TRBJ2-7; 7 nucleotides agree with TRBD2. Trimming cost V 5 bases and J 3 bases; bases outside gene matches: 10. CDR3 length equals 15 residues. Germline values: CDR1 MDHEN, CDR2 SYDVKM. The CDR3 sequence: CASSPGWGGNYEQYF. The CDR3 nucleotides are TGTGCCAGCAGTCCCGGGTGGGGGGGTAACTACGAGCAGTACTTC.

This clonotype was found many times. The rearrangement uses TRBV5-1 and TRBJ2-4; D might be TRBD2 (6 bases). CDR1 SGHRS and CDR2 YFSETQ come from the germline V gene. The V end lost 10 bases, the J end lost 6 bases, and 17 bases lay between the germline ends. The length of the CDR3 is 13 residues. In DNA form, the CDR3 reads TGCGCCGGAGCCACTAGCCCAGGAAACATTCAGTACTTC. This gives the protein CAGATSPGNIQYF.

This clonotype was detected ten times or more. This sequence joins TRBV4-2 and TRBJ1-1, with unresolved D. Looked up from germline, CDR1 is LGHNA and CDR2 is YNFKEQ. The CDR3 runs 16 residues. Trimming shortened V by 0 bases and J by 0 bases, and 11 bases separated the two germline ends. CDR3 in amino acids: CASSQDTGTLNTEAFF. As DNA, the CDR3 is TGTGCCAGCAGCCAAGATACCGGCACCTTGAACACTGAAGCTTTCTTT.

V usage is TRBV6-2 or TRBV6-3 and J usage is TRBJ2-7; 12 nucleotides match TRBD2. The V gene's germline CDR1 is MNHEY and CDR2 SVGEGT. The CDR3 runs 16 residues. After removal of 3 bases from V and 3 bases from J, the junction contained 6 bases not matched to a gene. The CDR3 protein is CASSYAATSGGYEQYF. The DNA for the CDR3 is TGTGCCAGCAGTTATGCCGCGACTAGCGGGGGCTACGAGCAGTACTTC.

This clonotype was detected many times. The genes are TRBV12-3 or TRBV12-4 and TRBJ1-4; 9 bases align to TRBD1. Trimming cost V 5 bases and J 3 bases; bases outside gene matches: 4. The CDR3 has 15 amino acids. The CDR3 region is CASSPGQGSNEKLFF. The CDR3 coding sequence is TGTGCCAGCAGTCCGGGACAGGGTTCTAATGAAAAACTGTTTTTT.

This clonotype appeared many times. The chain joins TRBV25-1 to TRBJ1-2; 7 nucleotides line up with TRBD1. Germline V gene data show CDR1 as MGHDK and CDR2 as SYGVNS. This CDR3 is built from 14 residues. The trim removed 5 bases at V and 8 bases at J, leaving 11 bases unmatched. CDR3 in DNA: TGTGCCAGCAGTTTTGGCCGGACAGGATCGGGCTACACCTTC. This translates into CASSFGRTGSGYTF.